These T cell receptor beta chains were read from a single sample in a study of cytomegalovirus exposure and HLA in healthy donors. Produced via immunoSEQ multiplex PCR; TCRdb's table is partial and in-frame only. Here the sample spans 110,000 to 150,000 clones, roughly 62% being singletons. Sequencing was performed on PBMCs. These receptors were obtained from a man aged 55-75 years in good health and CMV-seronegative. The CDR3 runs from the conserved cysteine through the conserved F or W. The D gene is left open where the match is weak. Size tells how often a clone was seen (once, few, many) or the class of an expanded clone, and some rows leave it out.

j_gene,d_gene,v_gene,abundance,CDR3aa,CDR3nt
TRBJ2-7,.,TRBV9,.,CASSESVNPSYEQYF,TGTGCCAGCAGCGAGAGCGTGAACCCCTCCTACGAGCAGTACTTC
TRBJ1-1,TRBD1,TRBV29-1,.,CSVGQGARTEAFF,TGCAGCGTCGGACAGGGGGCGAGGACTGAAGCTTTCTTT
TRBJ2-7,.,TRBV7-9,.,CASSLGAEPRSFYEQYF,TGTGCCAGCAGCTTAGGGGCAGAGCCAAGAAGTTTCTACGAGCAGTACTTC
TRBJ2-3,.,TRBV11-2,few,CASSLQRVGDTQYF,TGTGCCAGCAGCTTACAGCGGGTTGGAGATACGCAGTATTTT
TRBJ2-7,.,TRBV6-6,.,CASSFGQSYEQYF,TGTGCCAGCAGCTTTGGACAGAGCTACGAGCAGTACTTC
TRBJ2-7,TRBD2,TRBV28,.,CASSSPPAGPYEQYF,TGTGCCAGCAGTTCGCCACCAGCGGGGCCCTACGAGCAGTACTTC
TRBJ2-5,TRBD1,TRBV5-1,few,CASSPRLPFRGQETQYF,TGCGCCAGCAGCCCCAGGTTACCATTCAGGGGGCAGGAGACCCAGTACTTC
TRBJ2-2,TRBD1,TRBV9,.,CASSVATGVWDAGELFF,TGTGCCAGCAGCGTAGCTACAGGGGTCTGGGACGCCGGGGAGCTGTTTTTT
TRBJ1-2,TRBD1,TRBV10-3,.,CAISDPKGTGRLNYGYTF,TGTGCCATCAGTGACCCCAAAGGGACAGGACGGCTTAACTATGGCTACACCTTC
TRBJ1-1,TRBD1,TRBV19,.,CASSISYPHRGQNTEAFF,TGTGCCAGTAGTATCTCCTATCCTCACAGGGGGCAGAACACTGAAGCTTTCTTT
TRBJ2-1,TRBD2,TRBV9,.,CASSVDGREYNEQFF,TGTGCCAGCAGCGTAGACGGGAGGGAATACAATGAGCAGTTCTTC
TRBJ2-4,.,TRBV28,few,CASGGPAKNIQYF,TGTGCCAGCGGAGGGCCCGCCAAAAACATTCAGTACTTC
TRBJ2-2,.,TRBV6-5,.,CASSSLGTSNTGELFF,TGTGCCAGCAGTTCGCTAGGGACATCAAACACCGGGGAGCTGTTTTTT
TRBJ2-7,TRBD1,TRBV7-9,few,CASSLDRGSYEQYF,TGTGCCAGCAGCTTGGACAGGGGGTCCTACGAGCAGTACTTC
TRBJ2-2,TRBD2,TRBV2,once,CASSGLAGVFSGELFF,TGTGCCAGCAGCGGACTAGCGGGAGTGTTCTCCGGGGAGCTGTTTTTT
TRBJ1-2,TRBD1,TRBV12-5,.,CASGLSIDRVVGGYTF,TGTGCTAGTGGCCTATCGATAGACAGGGTGGTCGGTGGCTACACCTTC
TRBJ2-7,.,TRBV29-1,.,CSVDAGPSSYEQYF,TGCAGCGTTGACGCGGGACCGAGCTCCTACGAGCAGTACTTC
TRBJ1-1,.,TRBV11-2,.,CASSLEVEQVGVNTEAFF,TGTGCCAGCAGCTTAGAAGTCGAACAGGTAGGGGTGAACACTGAAGCTTTCTTT
TRBJ1-4,.,TRBV30,.,CASSFGTPNEKLFF,TGTGCCTCCTCCTTCGGGACACCTAATGAAAAACTGTTTTTT
TRBJ2-7,TRBD1,TRBV29-1,.,CSVEDSGTGAYEQYF,TGCAGCGTTGAAGATTCAGGGACAGGGGCGTACGAGCAGTACTTC
TRBJ2-7,.,TRBV7-9,few,CASSLARGPWGTYEQYF,TGTGCCAGCAGCTTAGCGCGGGGTCCCTGGGGGACCTACGAGCAGTACTTC
TRBJ2-4,TRBD2,TRBV27,once,CASSPTSASGRVLPAKNIQYF,TGTGCCAGCAGTCCTACGTCGGCTAGCGGGAGGGTCCTACCAGCCAAAAACATTCAGTACTTC
TRBJ2-2,.,TRBV5-1,.,CASSLAVGDTGELFF,TGCGCCAGCAGCTTGGCCGTTGGAGACACCGGGGAGCTGTTTTTT
TRBJ2-3,TRBD2,TRBV9,few,CASSGGTSEFTDTQYF,TGTGCCAGCAGCGGAGGGACTAGTGAGTTCACAGATACGCAGTATTTT
TRBJ2-7,TRBD2,TRBV5-1,.,CASSLGTSVREQYF,TGCGCCAGCAGCTTAGGAACTAGCGTGAGGGAGCAGTACTTC
TRBJ2-7,.,TRBV4-3,.,CASSQAQQGYYEQYF,TGCGCCAGCAGCCAAGCGCAACAGGGCTACTACGAGCAGTACTTC
TRBJ1-4,.,TRBV15,few,CATSRYSGTPNEKLFF,TGTGCCACCAGCAGGTACTCCGGGACACCGAATGAAAAACTGTTTTTT
TRBJ1-3,.,TRBV27,few,CASSLGASGNTIYF,TGTGCCAGCAGTTTAGGGGCCTCTGGAAACACCATATATTTT
TRBJ1-1,.,TRBV28,.,CASRTGNTEAFF,TGTGCCAGCCGTACAGGGAACACTGAAGCTTTCTTT
TRBJ2-7,.,TRBV28,.,CASRGDWVPHPYEQYF,TGTGCCAGCAGGGGAGATTGGGTCCCGCATCCCTACGAGCAGTACTTC
TRBJ2-5,TRBD1,TRBV10-3,.,CAIRETGSKETQYF,TGTGCCATCAGGGAGACAGGGTCAAAAGAGACCCAGTACTTC
TRBJ2-1,TRBD2,TRBV29-1,few,CSVPSGRQRLNEQFF,TGCAGCGTTCCTAGCGGGAGGCAAAGGCTCAATGAGCAGTTCTTC
TRBJ2-6,.,TRBV7-7,.,CASSPNSGANVLTF,TGTGCCAGCAGCCCAAACTCTGGGGCCAACGTCCTGACTTTC